This entry lists 21 T cell receptor beta chains sequenced from one sample in a study of metastatic and nonmetastatic thyroid tumors. Patients were all untreated before their thyroid surgery. TCRdb ran MiXCR on the PCR reads. This table holds some 10,000 clones, 27% found once. Sample: adjacent normal tissue. These receptors all stem from a male donor with papillary thyroid cancer or a benign thyroid nodule (not recorded which). Some clones in this sample may be carry-over from other donors' samples.

By frequency in the sample, this clone is medium-sized. This chain links TRBV19 with TRBJ2-7, with 9 nucleotides matching TRBD1. V lost 3 bases and J lost 5; bases outside the gene matches: 8. The CDR3 length is 15 residues. Germline V lookup: CDR1 LNHDA, CDR2 SQIVND (reference sequence). For the CDR3, the DNA is TGTGCCAGTAGTATGGGACAGGGAGGTTTCCACGAGCAGTACTTC. Translated, it gives CASSMGQGGFHEQYF.

The V and J genes are TRBV20-1 and TRBJ1-1, with 7 bases fitting TRBD1. The V and J ends lost 5 bases and 5 bases, in that order; junction bases with no gene match: 8. Per the germline V gene, CDR1 is DFQATT and CDR2 is SNEGSKA (reference sequence). CDR3 length equals 13 residues. CDR3 protein: CSAPPGGRTEAFF. CDR3 DNA sequence: TGCAGTGCTCCGCCAGGGGGTCGGACTGAAGCTTTCTTT.

This clone has only a few counts. This chain uses TRBV11-3 with TRBJ2-7; TRBD2 matches 11 bases. Trimming at V came to 1 base and at J to 7 bases, leaving 9 bases not matched to a gene. The germline gives CDR1 SGHNT, CDR2 YENEEA. This CDR3 is 16 amino acids long. This CDR3 reads CASSLGRGTSGLEQYF. The DNA for the CDR3 is TGTGCCAGCAGCTTAGGGAGAGGGACTAGCGGACTGGAGCAGTACTTC.

As for this clone: A read error may account for a junction end that differs from germline. The V call is TRBV6-1, the J call TRBJ2-1; D unclear. The CDR3 consists of 15 residues. Per the germline V gene, CDR1 is MNHNS and CDR2 is SASEGT. Here the CDR3 reads CVSSGSNGPYNEQFF. The CDR3 nucleotides read TGTGTCAGCTCTGGGTCGAACGGCCCCTACAATGAGCAGTTCTTC.

This clone appeared a few times. The genes are TRBV6-2 or TRBV6-3 and TRBJ1-1; 7 bases map to TRBD1. Per germline, CDR1 MNHEY and CDR2 SVGEGT. The CDR3 loop spans 14 amino acids. Trimming at V came to 6 bases and at J to 3 bases, leaving 7 bases not matched to a gene. CDR3 in DNA: TGTGCCAGCAGGCCGGGACAGCGTCACACTGAAGCTTTCTTT. Translated: CASRPGQRHTEAFF.

The table lists this clone with many counts. The V call is TRBV25-1, the J call TRBJ1-4; D unresolved. Germline-derived CDR1 and CDR2 are MGHDK and SYGVNS. The V end was cut by 4 bases, the J end by 0 bases, with 6 bases between. The CDR3 totals 14 residues. CDR3 DNA sequence: TGTGCCAGCAGTGTACCTGCAACTAATGAAAAACTGTTTTTT. Its protein product is CASSVPATNEKLFF. The full variable domain, its missing parts supplied by reference TRBV25-1 and TRBJ1-4, is EADIYQTPRYLVIGTGKKITLECSQTMGHDKMYWYQQDPGMELHLIHYSYGVNSTEKGDLSSESTVSRIRTEHFPLTLESARPSHTSQYLCASSVPATNEKLFFGSGTQLSVL.

CDR3 bases: TGCAGTGCTCTAAGACTAGCGGGAGGGCCGAATGAGCAGTTCTTC. Translating it yields CSALRLAGGPNEQFF. The V gene is TRBV20-1, the J gene TRBJ2-1; 14 nucleotides agree with TRBD2. CDR1 is DFQATT, CDR2 SNEGSKA, per germline (reference sequence). This CDR3 contains 15 residues. The J segment lost 7 bases and the V segment lost 5 bases, leaving 7 bases of the junction unmatched.

This chain links TRBV18 with TRBJ2-7, with 9 bases that match TRBD2. The CDR3 extends over 15 amino acids. Germline lookup yields CDR1 KGHSH and CDR2 LQKENI. With V trimmed by 0 bases and J by 5 bases, 5 bases remained unmatched. CDR3 in DNA: TGTGCCAGCTCACCACCGGGACTAGCTCGCCACGAGCAGTACTTC. It specifies CASSPPGLARHEQYF. The whole variable domain, remainder taken from reference TRBV18 and TRBJ2-7, is NAGVMQNPRHLVRRRGQEARLRCSPMKGHSHVYWYRQLPEEGLKFMVYLQKENIIDESGMPKERFSAEFPKEGPSILRIQQVVRGDSAAYFCASSPPGLARHEQYFGPGTRLTVT.

This clone has only a few counts. This sequence joins TRBV30 and TRBJ1-2; 7 positions match TRBD1. The CDR3 is 12 amino acids. J was trimmed by 7 bases and V by 3 bases; bases with no gene match: 5. The germline gives CDR1 GTSNPN, CDR2 SVGIG (reference sequence). CDR3: CAWSQGQSGYTF. The CDR3 DNA reads TGTGCCTGGAGCCAGGGACAGTCTGGCTACACCTTC.

This clone was found once. At one end the junction does not follow the germline gene, possibly because of a read error. The chain uses TRBV6-4 and TRBJ2-7; no firm D call. The CDR3 extends over 15 amino acids. The V gene's germline CDR1 is MRHNA and CDR2 SNTAGT. CDR3 region: CASSSNKDLTYEPYF. CDR3 in DNA: TGTGCCAGCAGTTCCAATAAAGACCTAACCTACGAGCCGTACTTC.

In DNA form, the CDR3 reads TGCGCCAGCAGCTTGGCGAAGGCAGGGGAGGATGGCTACACCTTC. This codes for CASSLAKAGEDGYTF. The chain couples TRBV5-1 to TRBJ1-2; the D gene is possibly TRBD1 (6 bases). The CDR3 is made up of 15 amino acids. Germline loops: CDR1 SGHRS, CDR2 YFSETQ. The V end was cut by 0 bases, the J end by 6 bases, with 15 bases between.

This clone has a count of ten or more. V usage is TRBV27 and J usage is TRBJ1-4, with TRBD1 as a possible D gene (5 bases). The germline gives CDR1 MNHEY, CDR2 SMNVEV (reference sequence). V lost 5 bases and J lost 0, with 13 bases in between. The CDR3 is 16 amino acids. DNA for the CDR3: TGTGCCAGCAGTCCATCCCAGACAGCAACTAATGAAAAACTGTTTTTT. This encodes CASSPSQTATNEKLFF.

This clone was seen more than once but under ten times. The chain joins TRBV6-2 or TRBV6-3 to TRBJ2-6, with D perhaps TRBD2 (5 bases). In germline, CDR1 is MNHEY, CDR2 SVGEGT. This CDR3 region has 20 residues. Trimming stripped 0 bases from V and 0 bases from J, with 18 bases between. CDR3 nucleotides: TGTGCCAGCAGTTACTCGTTTCCCGGACTCTCCAACTCTGGGGCCAACGTCCTGACTTTC. Translation: CASSYSFPGLSNSGANVLTF.

This clone was observed a handful of times. The chain is built from TRBV2 and TRBJ2-7; D not resolved. The germline gives CDR1 SNHLY, CDR2 FYNNEI. The V end was cut by 2 bases, the J end by 3 bases, with 14 bases between. The CDR3 is 15 amino acids. This CDR3 reads CASSENSPMGYEQYF. CDR3 bases: TGTGCCAGCAGTGAAAACAGCCCCATGGGCTACGAGCAGTACTTC.

This clone was counted a few times. One junction end does not reproduce the germline sequence, and a read error may be involved. This CDR3 reads CASILFSSGLAGTEQFF. The CDR3 DNA reads as TGTGCCAGCATTTTATTCTCCTCTGGACTAGCGGGAACAGAGCAGTTCTTC. V is TRBV28 and J is TRBJ2-1; 12 bases agree with TRBD2. Per germline, CDR1 MDHEN and CDR2 SYDVKM. CDR3 length: 17 residues.

This clone has more than one count but fewer than ten. This chain connects TRBV28 to TRBJ2-7; D may be TRBD1 (6 bases). Germline CDR1 and CDR2: MDHEN and SYDVKM. This CDR3 has 16 amino acids. The CDR3 is CTAWGPRADSSYEQYF. CDR3 coding DNA: TGTACCGCCTGGGGGCCCCGGGCAGACAGCTCCTACGAGCAGTACTTC.

The chain is built from TRBV28 and TRBJ2-1; 8 positions agree with TRBD2. CDR1 and CDR2 from the germline V gene are MDHEN and SYDVKM. The CDR3 extends over 14 amino acids. J lost 4 bases, V lost 8 bases, and 7 bases had no gene match. CDR3 nucleotide sequence: TGTGCCAGCCTCTGGAGCGGGGGTTACAATGAGCAGTTCTTC. It yields the protein CASLWSGGYNEQFF.

This clone appeared a few times. The chain carries TRBV25-1 and TRBJ2-5; 9 nucleotides line up with TRBD2. V lost 1 base to trimming and J lost 2 bases; unmatched junction nucleotides: 2. This CDR3 is built from 15 residues. The germline gives CDR1 MGHDK, CDR2 SYGVNS. CDR3 DNA: TGTGCCAGCAGTGAATTGACTAGCGGACAAGAGACCCAGTACTTC. It encodes CASSELTSGQETQYF.

This clone is labeled as medium-sized. The V and J genes are TRBV2 and TRBJ2-1; D is undetermined. This CDR3 comprises 13 residues. V lost 4 bases and J 5 bases, leaving 9 bases between the germline ends. CDR1 SNHLY and CDR2 FYNNEI come from the germline V gene. CDR3 residues: CASSGNSDNEQFF. The CDR3 coding sequence is TGTGCCAGCAGTGGGAACAGTGACAATGAGCAGTTCTTC.

The chain recombines TRBV7-3 with TRBJ2-2, with D possibly matching TRBD2 (6 bases). V lost 5 bases and J lost 0, with 10 bases in between. The CDR3 runs 15 residues. In germline, CDR1 is SGHTA, CDR2 FQGTGA. CDR3 protein: CASSRDFANTGELFF. In DNA form, the CDR3 reads TGTGCCAGCAGCCGGGACTTCGCGAACACCGGGGAGCTGTTTTTT.

This clone was counted a few times. This rearrangement joins TRBV28 to TRBJ2-1; 9 bases align to TRBD2. The CDR3 has 14 residues. V dropped 11 bases and J dropped 6; count of bases not matched to a gene: 11. Germline lookup yields CDR1 MDHEN and CDR2 SYDVKM. In nucleotides, the CDR3 is TGTGCCGGCGGTTCCCATAGCGGGAGCAATGAGCAGTTCTTC. Translated, it gives CAGGSHSGSNEQFF.